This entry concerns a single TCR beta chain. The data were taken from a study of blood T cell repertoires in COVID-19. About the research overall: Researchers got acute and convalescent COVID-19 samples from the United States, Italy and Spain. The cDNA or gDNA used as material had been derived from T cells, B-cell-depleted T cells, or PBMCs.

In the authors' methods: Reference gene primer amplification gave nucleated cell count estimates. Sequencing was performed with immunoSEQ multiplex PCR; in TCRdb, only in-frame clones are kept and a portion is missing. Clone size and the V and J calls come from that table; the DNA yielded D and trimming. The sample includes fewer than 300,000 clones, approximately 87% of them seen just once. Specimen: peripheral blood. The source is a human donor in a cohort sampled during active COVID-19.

The CDR3 nucleotides are TGTGCCAGCTCACCGGTTGCCGGGACAGGGAATAATTCACCCCTCCACTTT. The encoded protein is CASSPVAGTGNNSPLHF. This chain links TRBV18 with TRBJ1-6; TRBD1 matches 9 bases. The CDR3 runs 17 residues. V trimming: 3 bases; J trimming: 5 bases; junction bases outside the gene matches: 8. CDR1 is KGHSH and CDR2 is LQKENI in the germline V gene.